The following is a T cell receptor (beta chain) sequence with its context. Its antigen is unknown. Germline CDR1 MNHEY, CDR2 SVGAGI. CDR3 size: 16 residues. With 0 bases removed from V and 4 bases from J, the gap between germline ends came to 13 bases. 13 Jbeta primers and 60 Vbeta primers were used for the PCR. Assay used: immunoSEQ multiplex PCR; TCRdb lists only in-frame clones, some missing. In the table there are 95,000 to 150,000 clones, under 90% of which are singletons. These data are taken from a study of cytomegalovirus exposure and HLA in healthy donors. Study-wide results and caveats: It was approximately 150 TCR beta chains that were listed as cytomegalovirus-associated. About 87% or about 30% of the time was how often most TCR beta V segments were productive, according to an earlier analysis. In presence/absence analyses, roughly uniform sequencing depth across donors was assumed.

The sequence came from a female donor in good health and CMV-seropositive. The V call is TRBV6-5, the J call TRBJ2-1, with D possibly being TRBD1 (5 bases). The sample comprised PBMCs. The DNA of the CDR3 is TGTGCCAGCAGTTACTCAGGGGCGTCCGGTTACAATGAGCAGTTCTTC. Protein product: CASSYSGASGYNEQFF.